Listed below are T cell receptor beta chains from one sample, sequenced in a study of T cell responses to AZD1222 COVID-19 vaccine. The method was immunoSEQ multiplex PCR; TCRdb's version includes in-frame clones alone and lacks a portion of them. In the table there are about 140,000 clones, 92% of which are singletons. The input for sequencing was peripheral blood, taken 28 days after the second AZD1222 dose. The source is an adult who received the AZD1222 COVID-19 vaccine. Each CDR3 is given with its conserved first and last residue. The D gene is left open where the match is weak. Part of the rows lack a size; the others show once, few, many or a class for expanded clones.

CDR3: CASSPTGGTYEQYF
DNA: TGCGCCAGCAGCCCGACAGGGGGGACCTACGAGCAGTACTTC
D: TRBD1
J: TRBJ2-7
size: NA
V: TRBV5-1

CDR3: CASSQYSVPASEQYF
DNA: TGTGCCAGCAGCCAATATTCCGTCCCCGCTTCCGAGCAGTACTTC
D: NA
J: TRBJ2-7
size: NA
V: TRBV16

CDR3: CASTQLRGTRANYGYTF
DNA: TGTGCCAGCACCCAACTTAGGGGAACCAGGGCTAACTATGGCTACACCTTC
D: NA
J: TRBJ1-2
size: NA
V: TRBV5-4

CDR3: CASSLRPSGSNTDTQYF
DNA: TGTGCCAGCAGCTTAAGGCCTAGCGGGAGCAACACAGATACGCAGTATTTT
D: TRBD2
J: TRBJ2-3
size: NA
V: TRBV7-2

CDR3: CASRPQGRETQYF
DNA: TGTGCCAGCAGACCACAGGGCCGGGAGACCCAGTACTTC
D: NA
J: TRBJ2-5
size: once
V: TRBV12-3/TRBV12-4

CDR3: CSAARGTEAFF
DNA: TGCAGCGCGGCGAGGGGGACTGAAGCTTTCTTT
D: NA
J: TRBJ1-1
size: NA
V: TRBV29-1

CDR3: CASRLAPGELFF
DNA: TGTGCCAGCAGACTAGCGCCCGGGGAGCTGTTTTTT
D: TRBD2
J: TRBJ2-2
size: NA
V: TRBV2

CDR3: CASSLDSTGQVSPLHF
DNA: TGTGCCAGCAGCTTAGACTCCACGGGTCAGGTTTCACCCCTCCACTTT
D: NA
J: TRBJ1-6
size: once
V: TRBV7-6

CDR3: CASSILRQASSGNTIYF
DNA: TGTGCCAGTAGTATCCTCCGACAGGCGAGCTCTGGAAACACCATATATTTT
D: NA
J: TRBJ1-3
size: NA
V: TRBV19

CDR3: CASSSQNYGYTF
DNA: TGTGCCAGCAGTTCTCAGAACTATGGCTACACCTTC
D: NA
J: TRBJ1-2
size: NA
V: TRBV6-2/TRBV6-3

CDR3: CASSLARSNEQYF
DNA: TGTGCCAGCAGCTTAGCGAGGTCAAACGAGCAGTACTTC
D: NA
J: TRBJ2-7
size: NA
V: TRBV7-9

CDR3: CASSYVAGEDEKLFF
DNA: TGTGCCAGCAGTTACGTGGCAGGGGAGGATGAAAAACTGTTTTTT
D: NA
J: TRBJ1-4
size: NA
V: TRBV6-2/TRBV6-3

CDR3: CASKWDVGGNQPQHF
DNA: TGTGCCAGTAAATGGGACGTGGGAGGCAATCAGCCCCAGCATTTT
D: NA
J: TRBJ1-5
size: NA
V: TRBV19

CDR3: CASSYFRVRTNTEAFF
DNA: TGTGCCAGCAGTTACTTTCGGGTCAGAACCAACACTGAAGCTTTCTTT
D: NA
J: TRBJ1-1
size: NA
V: TRBV6-5

CDR3: CASSLGGARTDTQYF
DNA: TGTGCCAGCAGCTTAGGAGGGGCACGCACAGATACGCAGTATTTT
D: NA
J: TRBJ2-3
size: NA
V: TRBV13

CDR3: CASSDELGIFYEQYF
DNA: TGTGCCAGCAGTGATGAACTAGGTATTTTTTACGAGCAGTACTTC
D: NA
J: TRBJ2-7
size: NA
V: TRBV6-1

CDR3: CAAQTGFTTEAFF
DNA: TGTGCCGCCCAAACAGGGTTCACCACTGAAGCTTTCTTT
D: NA
J: TRBJ1-1
size: once
V: TRBV6-5

CDR3: CASSQDRQGSYSPLHF
DNA: TGCGCCAGCAGCCAAGATAGGCAGGGCTCCTATTCACCCCTCCACTTT
D: NA
J: TRBJ1-6
size: NA
V: TRBV4-3